These 23 T cell receptor beta chains were all obtained from the same sample, sequenced in a study of shared clonotypes between healthy human individuals. Using immunoSEQ multiplex PCR, the repertoire was profiled, and TCRdb retains in-frame clones only, with some absent. The repertoire holds approximately 2.5 million clones, 93% seen once, with approximately 0.37% in the top ten. Material for sequencing was naive CD4+ T cells from PBMCs. Subset reported: CD45RA+ positively selected. These receptor sequences come from a man younger than 35 in good health. Some clones in this sample may be carry-over from other donors' samples.

In DNA form, the CDR3 reads TGTGCCAGCAGCGATCGGTATAGCAATCAGCCCCAGCATTTT. It is translated as CASSDRYSNQPQHF. This chain connects TRBV7-2 to TRBJ1-5; D call uncertain. CDR1 and CDR2 (germline): SGHTA, FQGNSA. Trimming removed 5 bases from V and 0 bases from J, with 8 bases in between. This CDR3 has 14 residues.

V and J are TRBV2 and TRBJ2-3; no reliable D call. CDR3 size: 12 residues. V lost 0 bases and J lost 8, with 6 bases in between. Germline values: CDR1 SNHLY, CDR2 FYNNEI. The CDR3 region has the DNA TGTGCCAGCAGTGAAGCGAGAGGTACGCAGTATTTT. This gives the protein CASSEARGTQYF.

As concerns this clone: A junction end diverges from the germline sequence, so it may reflect a read error. The V and J genes are TRBV29-1 and TRBJ1-1; 8 positions agree with TRBD1. Germline V gives CDR1 SQVTM, CDR2 ANQGSEA. This CDR3 has 13 residues. CDR3 amino acids: CSVGTGGNSEAFF. The CDR3 coding sequence is TGCAGCGTCGGGACAGGAGGGAACTCTGAAGCTTTCTTT.

The chain links TRBV5-1 to TRBJ1-2; D is unclear. Germline CDR1 and CDR2: SGHRS and YFSETQ. The CDR3 is 15 residues long. With 0 bases removed from V and 2 bases from J, the gap between germline ends came to 11 bases. For the CDR3, the DNA is TGCGCCAGCAGCTTGGATGTTGGCCGAAACTATGGCTACACCTTC. Translated, it gives CASSLDVGRNYGYTF.

The J gene is TRBJ2-3, the V gene TRBV18, with TRBD2 matching over 8 bases. The CDR3 length is 16 residues. Germline V CDR1 and CDR2: KGHSH, LQKENI. V lost 1 base to trimming and J lost 6 bases; unmatched junction nucleotides: 9. CDR3 sequence reads: CASSPLTSAAADTQYF. The CDR3 DNA reads as TGTGCCAGCTCACCACTGACTAGCGCTGCTGCGGATACGCAGTATTTT. Supplemented by reference TRBV18 and TRBJ2-3, the full variable domain reads NAGVMQNPRHLVRRRGQEARLRCSPMKGHSHVYWYRQLPEEGLKFMVYLQKENIIDESGMPKERFSAEFPKEGPSILRIQQVVRGDSAAYFCASSPLTSAAADTQYFGPGTRLTVL.

This chain connects TRBV21-1 to TRBJ1-3; TRBD1 was called by the table and not checked on the DNA. TRBV21-1 is a listed pseudogene. The CDR3 runs to 16 residues. The CDR3 DNA reads as TGTGCCAGCCCTCAGGGGCTAGTATCCTCTGGAAACACCATATATTTT. It is translated as CASPQGLVSSGNTIYF.

The chain couples TRBV7-7 to TRBJ2-5, with D possibly matching TRBD2 (6 bases). From germline, CDR1 is SSHAT and CDR2 FNYEAQ (reference sequence). The CDR3 contains 15 residues. V was pared by 1 base and J by 5 bases, with 14 bases between. This CDR3 is CASSLDGIGGETQYF. CDR3 coding DNA: TGTGCCAGCAGCTTAGACGGAATTGGGGGGGAGACCCAGTACTTC.

This chain links TRBV28 with TRBJ1-4; 9 nucleotides align to TRBD1. Germline V gene data show CDR1 as MDHEN and CDR2 as SYDVKM. V lost 3 bases and J lost 4; bases outside the gene matches: 9. CDR3 length: 17 amino acids. CDR3 in DNA: TGTGCCAGCAGTTTGGCGGGGGGGACAGGGCATAATGAAAAACTGTTTTTT. Its protein product is CASSLAGGTGHNEKLFF.

The genes are TRBV2 and TRBJ2-1, with a possible D match to TRBD1 (6 bases). V shed 6 bases and J shed 6 bases, with 15 bases lying between them. The CDR3 is made up of 14 amino acids. The V gene's germline CDR1 is SNHLY and CDR2 FYNNEI. CDR3 bases: TGTGCCAGCAGCGTTGGACAGCAAAGCAATGAGCAGTTCTTC. Translating gives CASSVGQQSNEQFF.

The rearrangement links TRBV10-3 to TRBJ1-6; D call uncertain. Trimming took 2 bases from V and 6 from J, leaving 2 bases between them. The V gene's germline CDR1 is ENHRY and CDR2 SYGVKD. The CDR3 length is 12 residues. The CDR3 DNA sequence: TGTGCCATCAGTGAGCGTAATTCACCCCTCCACTTT. Amino acids: CAISERNSPLHF.

This clone was counted a single time. This CDR3 is also generated by other DNA sequences in the sample. The V call is TRBV6-1, the J call TRBJ1-5, with D unresolved. From germline, CDR1 is MNHNS and CDR2 SASEGT. V was trimmed by 1 base and J by 1 base, leaving 2 bases between them. The CDR3 has 13 residues. The CDR3 coding sequence is TGTGCCAGCAGTGAAGGGAGCAATCAGCCCCAGCATTTT. Residues: CASSEGSNQPQHF.

This chain connects TRBV5-6 to TRBJ1-2; no reliable D call. Germline-derived CDR1 and CDR2 are SGHDT and YYEEEE. The CDR3 is made up of 15 amino acids. Between the trimmed V and J ends, which lost 0 bases and 5 bases, there was a span of 14 bases. The DNA for the CDR3 is TGTGCCAGCAGCTTGGCGGGAGGGCTAGGGTATGGCTACACCTTC. Translated: CASSLAGGLGYGYTF.

The rearrangement uses TRBV5-8 and TRBJ2-7; D is unclear. Trimming took off 1 base at V and 5 bases at J, with 4 bases between the two ends. This CDR3 is built from 11 residues. Germline CDR1 reads SGHTS; CDR2 reads YDEGEE. CDR3 DNA: TGTGCCAGCAGCTTGCTGAACGAGCAGTACTTC. Its translation is CASSLLNEQYF. Using reference TRBV5-8 and TRBJ2-7 for the parts outside the CDR3, the full variable domain is EAGVTQSPTHLIKTRGQQATLRCSPISGHTSVYWYQQALGLGLQFLLWYDEGEERNRGNFPPRFSGRQFPNYSSELNVNALELEDSALYLCASSLLNEQYFGPGTRLTVT.

The genes are TRBV11-2 and TRBJ2-2, with TRBD2 as a possible D gene (5 bases). V was cut by 1 base and J by 1 base, with 13 bases left in between. The germline V gene encodes CDR1 SGHAT and CDR2 FQNNGV. The CDR3 extends over 17 amino acids. The CDR3 sequence: CASSLGFRGENTGELFF. CDR3 in DNA: TGTGCCAGCAGCTTAGGGTTTCGGGGAGAGAACACCGGGGAGCTGTTTTTT.

This sequence joins TRBV6-1 and TRBJ1-2; TRBD1 agrees at 8 bases. Germline CDR1 MNHNS, CDR2 SASEGT. There are 14 residues in the CDR3. The ends lost 7 bases at V and 2 bases at J; junction bases unmatched: 6. For the CDR3, the DNA is TGTGCCAGCACTCCGGGACAGGCAAACTATGGCTACACCTTC. Translated: CASTPGQANYGYTF.

This chain links TRBV30 with TRBJ2-7; TRBD2 matches at 9 bases. The CDR3 consists of 14 residues. CDR1 GTSNPN and CDR2 SVGIG come from the germline V gene (reference sequence). Unmatched junction bases numbered 10, after V lost 6 bases and J lost 4 bases. The CDR3, as DNA: TGTGCCTGCCCGCGGGGGGGGGTAAAGTACGAGCAGTACTTC. Its translation is CACPRGGVKYEQYF. Filled out from reference TRBV30 and TRBJ2-7, the complete variable domain reads SQTIHQWPATLVQPVGSPLSLECTVEGTSNPNLYWYRQAAGRGLQLLFYSVGIGQISSEVPQNLSASRPQDRQFILSSKKLLLSDSGFYLCACPRGGVKYEQYFGPGTRLTVT.

The chain employs TRBV29-1 and TRBJ2-5, with 8 bases aligning to TRBD2. CDR1 and CDR2 (germline): SQVTM, ANQGSEA. J was trimmed by 2 bases and V by 7 bases; bases with no gene match: 3. The CDR3 is 12 residues long. CDR3 residues: CSAGLAQETQYF. The DNA for the CDR3 is TGCAGCGCCGGACTAGCACAAGAGACCCAGTACTTC.

The chain joins TRBV6-5 to TRBJ1-2; D uncertain. The germline V gene has CDR1 MNHEY and CDR2 SVGAGI. CDR3 length: 15 residues. V lost 0 bases to trimming and J lost 4 bases, with 12 bases between them. In DNA form, the CDR3 reads TGTGCCAGCAGTTACTCAGGCCAGAACTTCTATGGCTACACCTTC. Its protein is CASSYSGQNFYGYTF.

The CDR3 coding sequence is TGTGCCAGCAGGGGGTACGGGGAGCTGTTTTTT. This codes for CASRGYGELFF. V is TRBV27 and J is TRBJ2-2; D gene uncertain. V was shortened by 6 bases and J by 7 bases, with 6 bases between the two germline ends. The V gene's germline CDR1 is MNHEY and CDR2 SMNVEV (reference sequence). The CDR3 covers 11 residues.

The gene calls are TRBV27 and TRBJ2-6; D may be TRBD2 (5 bases). CDR3 length: 19 residues. The germline V gene has CDR1 MNHEY and CDR2 SMNVEV (reference sequence). The V gene lost 1 base and the J gene lost 2 bases, with 18 bases spanning the gap. CDR3 bases: TGTGCCAGCAGTTTATGGTGGGAGCCGATCAGCCCTGGGGCCAACGTCCTGACTTTC. Its protein product is CASSLWWEPISPGANVLTF. Looking up the rest from reference TRBV27 and TRBJ2-6 gives the full variable domain: EAQVTQNPRYLITVTGKKLTVTCSQNMNHEYMSWYRQDPGLGLRQIYYSMNVEVTDKGDVPEGYKVSRKEKRNFPLILESPSPNQTSLYFCASSLWWEPISPGANVLTFGAGSRLTVL.

The chain couples TRBV2 to TRBJ1-1; D remains ambiguous. The V and J ends lost 4 bases and 5 bases respectively, with 14 bases between them. Germline CDR1 reads SNHLY; CDR2 reads FYNNEI. The CDR3 spans 14 residues. In nucleotides, the CDR3 is TGTGCCAGCAGTGGGAAGGACCGACGGACTGAAGCTTTCTTT. This sequence encodes CASSGKDRRTEAFF.

The genes are TRBV18 and TRBJ2-7, with D possibly TRBD2 on 6 matching bases. From germline, CDR1 is KGHSH and CDR2 LQKENI. The CDR3 loop spans 14 amino acids. Trimming shortened V by 1 base and J by 6 bases, and 13 bases separated the two germline ends. DNA for the CDR3: TGTGCCAGCTCACCACGTGCCCGGGGACTCGAGCAGTACTTC. Protein sequence: CASSPRARGLEQYF.

This chain uses TRBV19 with TRBJ2-3; 9 nucleotides agree with TRBD1. The CDR3 loop spans 17 amino acids. CDR1 is LNHDA and CDR2 is SQIVND in the germline V gene (reference sequence). Trimming cost V 7 bases and J 3 bases; bases outside gene matches: 14. CDR3 residues: CASNFGAGTGSTDTQYF. CDR3 DNA sequence: TGTGCCAGTAATTTTGGAGCCGGGACAGGGTCGACAGATACGCAGTATTTT.